The 24 T cell receptor beta chains given below trace back to one sample, sequenced in a study of T cell responses to AZD1222 COVID-19 vaccine. Sequenced by immunoSEQ multiplex PCR; TCRdb stores in-frame clones only, minus some. The data contain 190,000 or so clones, approximately 89% of them singletons. Sequencing was performed on peripheral blood, taken 28 days after the second AZD1222 dose. The source of these receptors is an adult who received the AZD1222 COVID-19 vaccine.

The rearrangement uses TRBV5-4 and TRBJ2-7, with 10 bases identical to TRBD2. Germline V gene lookup returns CDR1 SGHNT and CDR2 YYREEE (reference sequence). J was trimmed by 5 bases and V by 0 bases; bases with no gene match: 5. This CDR3 comprises 15 residues. The CDR3 DNA sequence: TGTGCCAGCAGCTTGGATCTAGCGGGAGAAAACGAGCAGTACTTC. Translated, it gives CASSLDLAGENEQYF.

This clone is a singleton in its sample. The same CDR3 can be traced to other DNA sequences in this sample. This chain connects TRBV28 to TRBJ2-7, with D unclear. The germline V and J ends were trimmed by 5 bases and 4 bases, with 9 bases remaining between them. The CDR3 is 12 residues long. Germline CDR1 and CDR2: MDHEN and SYDVKM. The CDR3 DNA reads as TGTGCCAGCAGTCCCCCCGGGTACGAGCAGTACTTC. Translating gives CASSPPGYEQYF.

The CDR3 nucleotides read TGCGCCAGCAGCCAAGTCACTAGCGTGACCTACAATGAGCAGTTCTTC. Translating it yields CASSQVTSVTYNEQFF. This chain uses TRBV4-1 with TRBJ2-1; 7 bases agree with TRBD2. Germline CDR1 and CDR2: MGHRA and YSYEKL. The CDR3 extends over 16 amino acids. The junction had 5 bases not matched to a gene; V was cut back by 1 base and J by 2 bases.

This sequence joins TRBV12-3 or TRBV12-4 and TRBJ2-5, with D hard to call. The CDR3 is 11 residues long. V was cut by 6 bases and J by 5 bases, with 7 bases left in between. Here the CDR3 DNA reads TGTGCCAGCAGGGAAGGGGAGACCCAGTACTTC. Translated, it gives CASREGETQYF.

V and J are TRBV2 and TRBJ2-1, with 9 bases fitting TRBD1. The CDR3 sequence is 13 residues long. Germline trimming cut 8 bases from V and 9 bases from J; bases unmatched to any gene: 8. Germline V CDR1 and CDR2: SNHLY, FYNNEI. In DNA form, the CDR3 reads TGTGCCAGCCAAGGACAGGGGTTAGGTGAGCAGTTCTTC. This gives the protein CASQGQGLGEQFF.

The rearrangement joins TRBV18 to TRBJ1-2; TRBD1 aligns across 10 bases. The J segment lost 2 bases and the V segment lost 4 bases, leaving 7 bases of the junction unmatched. The germline V gene has CDR1 KGHSH and CDR2 LQKENI. The CDR3 has 16 residues. CDR3 bases: TGTGCCAGCTCACTGGTGGGACAGGGGAACAACTATGGCTACACCTTC. Its translation: CASSLVGQGNNYGYTF.

The V gene is TRBV28, the J gene TRBJ2-5, with D maybe TRBD1 (5 bases). V was trimmed by 9 bases and J by 5 bases, leaving 16 bases between them. The V gene's germline CDR1 is MDHEN and CDR2 SYDVKM. The CDR3 contains 13 residues. The CDR3 DNA is TGTGCCAGTTGGACGGCAGGGCGGGAGACCCAGTACTTC. Its translation is CASWTAGRETQYF.

The genes are TRBV10-1 and TRBJ1-1, with 7 bases fitting TRBD1. V was pared by 6 bases and J by 1 base, with 5 bases of the junction left unmatched. The CDR3 loop spans 14 amino acids. Germline lookup yields CDR1 WNHNN and CDR2 SYGVQD (reference sequence). CDR3 DNA sequence: TGCGCCAGCAGGCCACAGGGGTCGAACACTGAAGCTTTCTTT. Its translation: CASRPQGSNTEAFF.

This chain connects TRBV4-1 to TRBJ1-1, with D possibly TRBD1 on 5 matching bases. The germline CDR1 and CDR2 sequences are MGHRA and YSYEKL. The length of the CDR3 is 16 residues. V was pared by 0 bases and J by 3 bases, with 14 bases between. The CDR3: CASSQDRGDRHTEAFF. The CDR3 coding sequence is TGCGCCAGCAGCCAAGATAGGGGAGACAGACACACTGAAGCTTTCTTT.

The gene calls are TRBV19 and TRBJ2-1; D is perhaps TRBD2 (5 bases). CDR1 is LNHDA and CDR2 is SQIVND in the germline V gene (reference sequence). The CDR3 has 17 amino acids. Trimming took 1 base from V and 3 from J, leaving 16 bases between them. CDR3 nucleotide sequence: TGTGCCAGTAGTATAGCGGGTAGGAGGTTGGGCTACAATGAGCAGTTCTTC. Protein: CASSIAGRRLGYNEQFF.

This chain connects TRBV7-9 to TRBJ1-4, with D maybe TRBD1 (6 bases). The CDR3 length is 15 residues. Trimming removed 5 bases from V and 4 bases from J, with 14 bases in between. Germline V gene lookup returns CDR1 SEHNR and CDR2 FQNEAQ (reference sequence). The CDR3 spells CASSPTGAYNEKLFF. CDR3 DNA: TGTGCCAGCAGCCCCACGGGGGCGTATAATGAAAAACTGTTTTTT.

In DNA, the CDR3 is TGCGCCAGCAGCACACCCGGGACTAGCGGGAGGGCAAGTGGAGAGACCCAGTACTTC. This translates into CASSTPGTSGRASGETQYF. The chain recombines TRBV5-1 with TRBJ2-5, with 16 bases fitting TRBD2. V lost 4 bases to trimming and J lost 4 bases; unmatched junction nucleotides: 13. CDR3 length: 19 residues. Germline CDR1 is SGHRS and CDR2 is YFSETQ. Full variable domain (remainder filled in from reference TRBV5-1 and TRBJ2-5): KAGVTQTPRYLIKTRGQQVTLSCSPISGHRSVSWYQQTPGQGLQFLFEYFSETQRNKGNFPGRFSGRQFSNSRSEMNVSTLELGDSALYLCASSTPGTSGRASGETQYFGPGTRLLVL.

V and J are TRBV11-2 and TRBJ2-1, with 10 bases matching TRBD2. This CDR3 region has 18 residues. The V gene end was trimmed by 1 base and the J gene end by 6 bases; junction bases not matched to a gene: 12. Germline CDR1 is SGHAT and CDR2 is FQNNGV. In DNA, the CDR3 is TGTGCCAGCAGCTTAGCCCTCGGACTAGCGGTTATCACCAATGAGCAGTTCTTC. Its translation is CASSLALGLAVITNEQFF. Complete variable domain (other parts from reference TRBV11-2 and TRBJ2-1): EAGVAQSPRYKIIEKRQSVAFWCNPISGHATLYWYQQILGQGPKLLIQFQNNGVVDDSQLPKDRFSAERLKGVDSTLKIQPAKLEDSAVYLCASSLALGLAVITNEQFFGPGTRLTVL.

V and J are TRBV28 and TRBJ2-5; D gene unclear. The germline gives CDR1 MDHEN, CDR2 SYDVKM. This CDR3 has 14 residues. The ends were cut back, 7 bases at V and 4 bases at J, with 16 bases in the middle. The CDR3 DNA follows: TGTGCCAGCACCACCACCTACAACGGAGAGACCCAGTACTTC. Protein product: CASTTTYNGETQYF.

The V gene is TRBV7-9, the J gene TRBJ2-1; no definite D call. The CDR3 has 14 amino acids. V was clipped by 0 bases and J by 5 bases, with 8 bases between them. Germline V gene sequence: CDR1 SEHNR, CDR2 FQNEAQ (reference sequence). For the CDR3, the DNA is TGTGCCAGCAGCTTAGCGATAGTGGACAATGAGCAGTTCTTC. This sequence encodes CASSLAIVDNEQFF.

The chain joins TRBV2 to TRBJ1-5; D unresolved. Germline CDR1 is SNHLY and CDR2 is FYNNEI. CDR3 size: 14 residues. With 4 bases removed from V and 7 bases from J, the gap between germline ends came to 14 bases. Written as DNA, the CDR3 is TGTGCCAGCAGTGGTCGGCAGGCGAAACAGCCCCAGCATTTT. Protein sequence: CASSGRQAKQPQHF.

This chain links TRBV19 with TRBJ2-7; D tentatively fits TRBD1 or TRBD2 (5 bases each). CDR3 size: 10 residues. Germline CDR1 and CDR2: LNHDA and SQIVND (reference sequence). For the CDR3, the DNA is TGTGGAGGGAATGACAGCGAGCAGTACTTC. It is translated as CGGNDSEQYF.

The chain employs TRBV27 and TRBJ2-5; 14 bases match TRBD2. This CDR3 comprises 16 residues. V lost 5 bases and J lost 4; bases outside the gene matches: 6. The germline V gene encodes CDR1 MNHEY and CDR2 SMNVEV (reference sequence). The CDR3 sequence is CASSGGTSGSRETQYF. The CDR3 nucleotides read TGTGCCAGCAGTGGCGGGACTAGCGGGAGCAGAGAGACCCAGTACTTC.

This clone was recorded a few times. V and J are TRBV11-3 and TRBJ2-1; 13 bases align to TRBD2. Germline V gene data show CDR1 as SGHNT and CDR2 as YENEEA. V lost 6 bases to trimming and J lost 6 bases; unmatched junction nucleotides: 5. CDR3 length: 15 residues. This CDR3 is CASSLTSGRVNEQFF. The DNA for the CDR3 is TGTGCCAGCAGTCTAACTAGCGGGAGGGTCAATGAGCAGTTCTTC.

The CDR3 region is CASSPLDRGLETQYF. In DNA, the CDR3 is TGTGCCAGCTCACCGCTCGACAGGGGCCTAGAGACCCAGTACTTC. The chain uses TRBV18 and TRBJ2-5; TRBD1 matches at 8 bases. Germline V lookup: CDR1 KGHSH, CDR2 LQKENI. This CDR3 is 15 amino acids long. Trimming at V came to 3 bases and at J to 4 bases, leaving 7 bases not matched to a gene.

In DNA form, the CDR3 reads TGTGCCACCAGTGATTGGGACCCCACAGATACGCAGTATTTT. Translated, it gives CATSDWDPTDTQYF. The chain links TRBV24-1 to TRBJ2-3; perhaps D is TRBD1 or TRBD2 (5 bases each). The germline gives CDR1 KGHDR, CDR2 SFDVKD. V lost 2 bases to trimming and J lost 2 bases, with 7 bases between them. The CDR3 length is 14 residues.

There are a few counts of this clone. V is TRBV30 and J is TRBJ2-6; 10 bases map to TRBD1. CDR3 length equals 18 residues. Trimming at V came to 0 bases and at J to 0 bases, leaving 5 bases not matched to a gene. The germline gives CDR1 GTSNPN, CDR2 SVGIG (reference sequence). CDR3 bases: TGTGCCTGGAGTGTACTCTGGGACAGGGGCTCTGGGGCCAACGTCCTGACTTTC. Amino acid sequence: CAWSVLWDRGSGANVLTF.

The genes are TRBV10-3 and TRBJ1-3; D not certain. Germline V CDR1 and CDR2: ENHRY, SYGVKD. The CDR3 length is 13 residues. Trimming removed 9 bases at V and 0 bases at J, with 9 bases between. The CDR3 nucleotides read TGTGCCATTCAAGAAACCTCTGGAAACACCATATATTTT. This encodes CAIQETSGNTIYF.

The rearrangement uses TRBV5-1 and TRBJ1-6; D is possibly TRBD1 (6 bases). V was shortened by 4 bases and J by 7 bases, with 9 bases between the two germline ends. Looked up from germline, CDR1 is SGHRS and CDR2 is YFSETQ. The length of the CDR3 is 13 residues. The CDR3 here is CASSTGQNSPLHF. CDR3 nucleotide sequence: TGCGCCAGCAGCACCGGACAGAATTCACCCCTCCACTTT.